The source of this T cell receptor beta chain is a study of CD8 T cells in ankylosing spondylitis. Whole-study results and caveats: Characteristic of ankylosing spondylitis blood, it appeared, was a TCR beta motif comprising 7 to 9 highly homologous variants. Disease-linked clones bore a CD8+ phenotype, appearing relatively rarely in peripheral blood.

Losses at the gene ends were 5 bases for V and 6 bases for J; bases not matched to a gene: 13. This CDR3 has 16 residues. Germline assignment: CDR1 ENHRY and CDR2 SYGVKD. Comment on this clonotype: Its antigen remains unknown.

Construction of TCR beta libraries was performed using quantitative 5'-RACE with molecular barcodes. TCRdb reanalysed the 5' RACE reads using MiXCR and keeps one entry per CDR3 protein. The sample has 300,000 to 400,000 distinct CDR3 sequences, about 9.9% seen once; the top ten hold 9.1%. Sequencing was done on a sample of blood, either unsorted or a sorted T cell fraction (not recorded which). The chain couples TRBV10-3 to TRBJ2-1, with 7 nucleotides matching TRBD2. The clonotype comes from a female donor with ankylosing spondylitis or in good health (not recorded which). This CDR3 reads CAISQNSGTTINEQFF. CDR3 DNA: TGTGCCATCAGTCAAAATTCCGGGACTACTATCAATGAGCAGTTCTTC.